The clone carrying this T cell receptor beta chain has more than one count but fewer than ten. The CDR3 loop spans 14 amino acids. V shed 7 bases and J shed 2 bases, with 12 bases lying between them. TCRdb recomputed calls from the 5' RACE reads with MiXCR, one row per CDR3 protein. Of approximately 430,000 distinct CDR3 sequences detected, 20% to 30% appear once; the ten largest clones hold approximately 14%. The data are from a study of T-cell memory formation after mild COVID-19. This TCR came from an adult woman who had mild COVID-19 (a few samples of this study predate the infection). Cell type and time point are not known. Sequencing was done on a sample of PBMCs or a T cell subset sorted from them (not recorded which). The chain joins TRBV12-3 or TRBV12-4 to TRBJ1-5; tentatively, D is TRBD1 (6 bases). The CDR3 spells CASNRDNRNQPQHF. In nucleotides, the CDR3 is TGTGCCAGCAATAGGGACAATCGCAATCAGCCCCAGCATTTT.